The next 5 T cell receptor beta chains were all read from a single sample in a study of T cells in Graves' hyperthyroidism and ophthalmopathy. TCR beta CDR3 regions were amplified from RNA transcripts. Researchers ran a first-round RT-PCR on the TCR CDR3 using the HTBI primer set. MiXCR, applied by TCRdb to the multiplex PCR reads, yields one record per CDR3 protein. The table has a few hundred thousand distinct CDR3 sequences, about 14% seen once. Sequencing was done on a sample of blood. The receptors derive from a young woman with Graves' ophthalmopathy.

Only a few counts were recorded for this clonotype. In DNA form, the CDR3 reads TGTGCCAGCAGCTCGAACAGGAACACAGATACGCAGTATTTT. Its translation is CASSSNRNTDTQYF. The chain couples TRBV5-8 to TRBJ2-3; a possible D gene is TRBD1 (5 bases). The CDR3 covers 14 residues. Germline V gene sequence: CDR1 SGHTS, CDR2 YDEGEE. Deletions cut 3 bases from V and 2 bases from J, with 10 bases between. The full variable domain, its missing parts supplied by reference TRBV5-8 and TRBJ2-3, is EAGVTQSPTHLIKTRGQQATLRCSPISGHTSVYWYQQALGLGLQFLLWYDEGEERNRGNFPPRFSGRQFPNYSSELNVNALELEDSALYLCASSSNRNTDTQYFGPGTRLTVL.

This CDR3 is CASSPPDFSSTDTQYF. Here the CDR3 DNA reads TGTGCCAGCTCACCCCCGGACTTCTCGAGCACAGATACGCAGTATTTT. The J gene is TRBJ2-3, the V gene TRBV18; tentatively, D is TRBD2 (5 bases). The germline V and J ends were trimmed by 3 bases and 0 bases, with 13 bases remaining between them. The germline V gene has CDR1 KGHSH and CDR2 LQKENI. This CDR3 region has 16 residues. Filled out from reference TRBV18 and TRBJ2-3, the complete variable domain reads NAGVMQNPRHLVRRRGQEARLRCSPMKGHSHVYWYRQLPEEGLKFMVYLQKENIIDESGMPKERFSAEFPKEGPSILRIQQVVRGDSAAYFCASSPPDFSSTDTQYFGPGTRLTVL.

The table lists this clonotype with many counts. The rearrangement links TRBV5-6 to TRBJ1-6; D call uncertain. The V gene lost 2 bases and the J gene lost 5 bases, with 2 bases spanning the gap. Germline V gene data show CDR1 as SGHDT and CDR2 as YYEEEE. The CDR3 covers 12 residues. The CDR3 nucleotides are TGTGCCAGCAGCTTCGATAATTCACCCCTCCACTTT. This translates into CASSFDNSPLHF.

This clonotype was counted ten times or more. The CDR3 spells CASSDNNEQFF. In DNA form, the CDR3 reads TGCGCCAGCAGCGACAACAATGAGCAGTTCTTC. The rearrangement uses TRBV5-1 and TRBJ2-1; D is uncertain. The CDR3 spans 11 residues. The germline CDR1 and CDR2 sequences are SGHRS and YFSETQ. V was clipped by 4 bases and J by 5 bases, with 4 bases between them. The full variable domain, in which reference TRBV5-1 and TRBJ2-1 provide the parts outside the CDR3, is KAGVTQTPRYLIKTRGQQVTLSCSPISGHRSVSWYQQTPGQGLQFLFEYFSETQRNKGNFPGRFSGRQFSNSRSEMNVSTLELGDSALYLCASSDNNEQFFGPGTRLTVL.

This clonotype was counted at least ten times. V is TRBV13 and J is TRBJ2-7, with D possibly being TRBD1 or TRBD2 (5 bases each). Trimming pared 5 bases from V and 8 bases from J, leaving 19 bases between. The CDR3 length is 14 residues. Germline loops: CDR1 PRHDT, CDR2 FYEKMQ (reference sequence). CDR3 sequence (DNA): TGTGCCAGCAGCGGGACCCGCGCGATTCCCAAGCAGTACTTC. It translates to CASSGTRAIPKQYF. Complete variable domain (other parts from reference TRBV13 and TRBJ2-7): AAGVIQSPRHLIKEKRETATLKCYPIPRHDTVYWYQQGPGQDPQFLISFYEKMQSDKGSIPDRFSAQQFSDYHSELNMSSLELGDSALYFCASSGTRAIPKQYFGPGTRLTVT.